This T cell receptor (beta chain) was sequenced in a study of T cell changes during pregnancy in multiple sclerosis. V lost 5 bases and J lost 6, with 19 bases in between. The length of the CDR3 is 15 residues. The germline CDR1 and CDR2 sequences are SGHTA and FQGTGA. The sample holds one count of this clone. Libraries were prepared by immunoSEQ multiplex PCR; TCRdb keeps only in-frame clonotypes and omits some of them. Of under 65,000 clones in the sample, 85% to 95% were seen once. The chain has TRBV7-3 and TRBJ1-1; the D is unclear. The clonotype originates from a female donor with multiple sclerosis, enrolled in a pregnancy study. The sequenced sample was CD4+ T cells from peripheral blood mononuclear cells, obtained in the third trimester of pregnancy. CDR3 DNA sequence: TGTGCCAGCAGCCCCGTAACGGGATCAAGGGCTGAAGCTTTCTTT. This translates into CASSPVTGSRAEAFF.